This T cell receptor (beta chain) was identified in a study of blood T cell repertoires in COVID-19. The wider study: The origin of the acute and convalescent COVID-19 samples was the United States, Italy and Spain.

The CDR3 is 18 amino acids. Germline lookup yields CDR1 MDHEN and CDR2 SYDVKM. Trimming shortened V by 2 bases and J by 0 bases, and 17 bases separated the two germline ends. Original processing notes: Nucleated cell number was recorded as an estimate derived from reference gene primer amplification. Produced via immunoSEQ multiplex PCR; TCRdb's table is partial and in-frame only. That table furnishes V, J and clone size, whereas the DNA furnished D and trimming. The table has about 80,000 clones, around 85% seen once; the top ten hold around 5.1%. The chain couples TRBV28 to TRBJ1-3; possible D gene TRBD1, 6 bases. Sequencing used peripheral blood. The clonotype was recovered from a woman of 80 years or more with active or convalescent COVID-19. The CDR3 loop is CASSLGTRPHSSGNTIYF. DNA of the CDR3: TGTGCCAGCAGTTTAGGGACAAGGCCTCACTCCTCTGGAAACACCATATATTTT. Complete variable domain (other parts from reference TRBV28 and TRBJ1-3): DVKVTQSSRYLVKRTGEKVFLECVQDMDHENMFWYRQDPGLGLRLIYFSYDVKMKEKGDIPEGYSVSREKKERFSLILESASTNQTSMYLCASSLGTRPHSSGNTIYFGEGSWLTVV.